This is a list of T cell receptor beta chains from one sample in a study of human T cells and chemical hapten exposure. Each CDR3 protein is one row after TCRdb ran MiXCR on the RACE reads. Of 250,000 or so distinct CDR3 sequences in the sample, about 8.1% were seen once. The sample here was whole blood, taken in connection with sensitization to the hapten diphenylcyclopropenone (DPC). These receptors were obtained from a woman aged 40 to 50 with alopecia areata. Some clones in this sample may be carry-over from other donors' samples. Each CDR3 is given with its conserved first and last residue. A D gene is named only where the DNA matches it firmly. Not every row has a clone size; where given, it reads once, few, many or a size class.

-,TRBV15,-,TRBJ2-2,CATSSPGGKGTGELFF,TGTGCCACCAGCAGCCCTGGAGGGAAAGGGACCGGGGAGCTGTTTTTT
-,TRBV7-9,few,TRBJ2-1,CAIASPGSYNEQFF,TGTGCCATTGCTAGTCCAGGATCCTACAATGAGCAGTTCTTC
TRBD1,TRBV6-2/TRBV6-3,few,TRBJ1-5,CASSNPTTRTGRNQPQHF,TGTGCCAGCAGCAACCCAACAACCAGGACAGGGCGCAATCAGCCCCAGCATTTT
TRBD1,TRBV20-1,-,TRBJ1-1,CSARDRVKDTEAFF,TGCAGTGCCCGGGACAGGGTGAAGGACACTGAAGCTTTCTTT
-,TRBV6-2/TRBV6-3,-,TRBJ2-4,CASSSGQIRFVGNIQYF,TGTGCCAGCAGTTCCGGGCAAATCCGTTTTGTCGGAAACATTCAGTACTTC
TRBD2,TRBV12-5,many,TRBJ2-2,CASGLPGTSGLFF,TGTGCTAGTGGTTTGCCCGGGACTAGTGGGCTGTTTTTT
-,TRBV20-1,few,TRBJ2-3,CSAGSRGQYF,TGCAGTGCTGGCTCCAGGGGGCAGTATTTT
-,TRBV9,few,TRBJ2-1,CASSVGQGNNEQFF,TGTGCCAGCAGCGTAGGGCAGGGTAACAATGAGCAGTTCTTC
-,TRBV5-1,many,TRBJ2-2,CASSLAGQMNTGELFF,TGCGCCAGCAGCTTGGCAGGACAGATGAACACCGGGGAGCTGTTTTTT
-,TRBV9,few,TRBJ2-7,CASSVGGPSYEQYF,TGTGCCAGCAGCGTGGGCGGGCCTTCCTACGAGCAGTACTTC
TRBD1,TRBV3-1,few,TRBJ1-1,CASSPPGGISEAFF,TGTGCCAGCAGCCCACCAGGGGGGATCTCTGAAGCTTTCTTT
TRBD1,TRBV5-1,many,TRBJ1-4,CASSFGGQNEKLFF,TGCGCCAGCAGCTTCGGGGGACAGAACGAAAAACTGTTTTTT
-,TRBV12-3/TRBV12-4,-,TRBJ2-4,CASSFRTGTAKNIQYF,TGTGCCAGCAGTTTTAGGACCGGGACGGCCAAAAACATTCAGTACTTC
-,TRBV7-3,few,TRBJ2-2,CASSLSFGTGELFF,TGTGCCAGCAGCTTAAGCTTTGGGACCGGGGAGCTGTTTTTT
-,TRBV3-1,-,TRBJ1-1,CASSQVRASTEAFF,TGTGCCAGCAGCCAAGTTCGGGCTTCTACTGAAGCTTTCTTT
TRBD1,TRBV6-2/TRBV6-3,few,TRBJ1-5,CASSSALGQGVQPQHF,TGTGCCAGCAGTTCAGCCCTGGGACAGGGAGTGCAGCCCCAGCATTTT
TRBD1,TRBV20-1,few,TRBJ2-4,CSAGRDRHFSENIQYF,TGCAGTGCGGGACGGGACAGACATTTCTCTGAAAACATTCAGTACTTC
-,TRBV20-1,-,TRBJ2-7,CSARPGVYEQYF,TGCAGTGCTAGGCCGGGGGTCTACGAGCAGTACTTC
-,TRBV6-1,-,TRBJ2-1,CASEPPSSYNEQFF,TGTGCCAGCGAACCTCCGAGCTCCTACAATGAGCAGTTCTTC
TRBD1,TRBV6-1,few,TRBJ1-2,CASSEPGTANYGYTF,TGTGCCAGCAGTGAACCCGGGACAGCGAACTATGGCTACACCTTC
-,TRBV6-2/TRBV6-3,-,TRBJ1-2,CASRVHTTGSHGYTF,TGTGCCAGCAGAGTGCATACAACAGGGTCGCATGGCTACACCTTC
-,TRBV15,-,TRBJ1-2,CATSNGIYGYTF,TGTGCCACCAGCAACGGAATCTATGGCTACACCTTC
-,TRBV12-3/TRBV12-4,-,TRBJ2-1,CASRSVDEQFF,TGTGCCAGCAGATCGGTTGATGAGCAGTTCTTC
-,TRBV4-3,-,TRBJ1-1,CASSQAAGRAFTEAFF,TGCGCCAGCAGCCAAGCGGCGGGCAGGGCGTTCACTGAAGCTTTCTTT
TRBD2,TRBV20-1,-,TRBJ2-7,CSALPGLAFSYEQYF,TGCAGTGCATTGCCGGGACTAGCGTTTTCCTACGAGCAGTACTTC
TRBD2,TRBV5-1,-,TRBJ2-7,CASSPLQASGSNEQYF,TGCGCCAGCAGCCCACTTCAGGCTAGCGGGAGCAACGAGCAGTACTTC
-,TRBV4-3,many,TRBJ1-2,CASSQEGEGYYGYTF,TGCGCCAGCAGCCAAGAGGGGGAGGGCTACTATGGCTACACCTTC